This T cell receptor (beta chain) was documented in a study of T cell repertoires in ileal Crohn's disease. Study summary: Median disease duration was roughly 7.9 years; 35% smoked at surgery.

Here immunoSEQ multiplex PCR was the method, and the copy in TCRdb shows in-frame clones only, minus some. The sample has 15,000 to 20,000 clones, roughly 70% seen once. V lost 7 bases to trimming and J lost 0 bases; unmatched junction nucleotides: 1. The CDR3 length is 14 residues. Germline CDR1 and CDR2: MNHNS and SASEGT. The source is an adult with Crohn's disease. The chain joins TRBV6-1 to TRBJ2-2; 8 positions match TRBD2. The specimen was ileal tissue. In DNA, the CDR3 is TGTGCCAGCATTAGCGGGACGAACACCGGGGAGCTGTTTTTT. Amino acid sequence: CASISGTNTGELFF.